This T cell receptor (beta chain) was sequenced in a study of cytomegalovirus exposure and HLA in healthy donors. PCR was performed using 60 Vbeta and 13 Jbeta primers. Authors' analysis steps: A follow-up analysis tallied 65 million to 80 million unique TCR beta chains, approximately 10 million shared. Only in-frame clones appear in the TCRdb table, and some are missing; sequencing was by immunoSEQ multiplex PCR. That table is the source of V, J and clone size, and D and trimming were worked out from the DNA. The table shows about 110,000 clones, with around 80% occurring only once. The CDR3 consists of 15 residues. Trimming cost V 10 bases and J 0 bases; bases outside gene matches: 11. Germline lookup yields CDR1 ENHRY and CDR2 SYGVKD. Regarding this clone: What it binds is not known.

Study-level results: Confirmation in vitro established that three CMV-associated chains were specific for CMV antigens.

Sequenced input: PBMCs. The genes are TRBV10-3 and TRBJ2-5, with 7 bases aligning to TRBD2. This receptor was identified in a man younger than 45 in good health and CMV-seropositive. CDR3 in DNA: TGTGCCACGGAGACGGGGGGACTGTACCAAGAGACCCAGTACTTC. It translates to CATETGGLYQETQYF.